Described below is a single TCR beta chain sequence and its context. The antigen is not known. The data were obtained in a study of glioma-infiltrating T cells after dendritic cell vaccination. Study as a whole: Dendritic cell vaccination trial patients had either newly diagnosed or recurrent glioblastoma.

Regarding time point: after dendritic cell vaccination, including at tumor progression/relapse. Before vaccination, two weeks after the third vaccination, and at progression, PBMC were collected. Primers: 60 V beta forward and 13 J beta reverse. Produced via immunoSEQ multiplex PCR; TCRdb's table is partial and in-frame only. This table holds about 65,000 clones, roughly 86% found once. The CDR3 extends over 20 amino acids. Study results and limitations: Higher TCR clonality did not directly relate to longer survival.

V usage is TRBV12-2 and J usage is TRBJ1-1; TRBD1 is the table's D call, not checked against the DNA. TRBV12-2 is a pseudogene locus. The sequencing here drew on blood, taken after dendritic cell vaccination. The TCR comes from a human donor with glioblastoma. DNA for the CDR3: TGTGCAAGTCGCTTACCTCACCGGGACAGGGGGCTCGGGCTTAAACCTGAAGCTTTCTTT. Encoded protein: CASRLPHRDRGLGLKPEAFF.